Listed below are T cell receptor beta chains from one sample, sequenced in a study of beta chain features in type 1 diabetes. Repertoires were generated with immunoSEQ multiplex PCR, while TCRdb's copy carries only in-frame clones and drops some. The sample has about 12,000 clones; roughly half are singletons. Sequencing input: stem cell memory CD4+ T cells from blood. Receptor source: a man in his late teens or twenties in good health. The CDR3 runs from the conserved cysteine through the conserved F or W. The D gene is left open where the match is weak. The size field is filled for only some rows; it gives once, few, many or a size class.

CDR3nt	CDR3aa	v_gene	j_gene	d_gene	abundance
TGTGCCAGCAGCTTAGCGGGGGGGCTTTTAAGAAATGAGCAGTTCTTC	CASSLAGGLLRNEQFF	TRBV7-2	TRBJ2-1	-	few
TGTGCCAGCAGTGACACACTCTCAGGGGGGACCCTCGGCAATCAGCCCCAGCATTTT	CASSDTLSGGTLGNQPQHF	TRBV6-1	TRBJ1-5	TRBD1	-
TGTGCCAGCAGCTTGGACAGGGGCGACGCTGGCTACACCTTC	CASSLDRGDAGYTF	TRBV5-4	TRBJ1-2	TRBD1	-
TGTGCCAGCAGCTTAGATCAGGAGACCCAGTACTTC	CASSLDQETQYF	TRBV11-2	TRBJ2-5	-	few
TGTGCCAGCAGTTGGGGACAGAGGGCTAATGAAAAACTGTTTTTT	CASSWGQRANEKLFF	TRBV27	TRBJ1-4	TRBD1	-
TGTGCCAGCTCACCGAGAGCGGACCTCCAAGAGACCCAGTACTTC	CASSPRADLQETQYF	TRBV18	TRBJ2-5	-	-
TGTGCCAGCAGCTTATCGGGTTTGGGTTCACCCCTCCACTTT	CASSLSGLGSPLHF	TRBV11-2	TRBJ1-6	-	-
TGCGCCAGCAGCCTGGCCGGGGGGTGGGATACGCAGTATTTT	CASSLAGGWDTQYF	TRBV5-1	TRBJ2-3	TRBD2	-
TGTGCCTGGACAGCCAGCGGCACTGAAGCTTTCTTT	CAWTASGTEAFF	TRBV30	TRBJ1-1	-	few
TGTGCCAGCAGTAACGGAGGACAGGCCAGCTATGGCTACACCTTC	CASSNGGQASYGYTF	TRBV28	TRBJ1-2	TRBD1	once
TGTGCCAGCAGCCACGCTGGACAATCGGATGAGCAGTTCTTC	CASSHAGQSDEQFF	TRBV7-3	TRBJ2-1	-	few
TGTGCCAGCAGCTTAGGGCTGTCGGAGAACTATGGCTACACCTTC	CASSLGLSENYGYTF	TRBV7-2	TRBJ1-2	-	-
TGTGCCAGCAGCCTATATCAGGGCCAAGAGACCCAGTACTTC	CASSLYQGQETQYF	TRBV7-7	TRBJ2-5	-	few
TGTGCCAGCAGCCAATACAAGAACACTGAAGCTTTCTTT	CASSQYKNTEAFF	TRBV7-9	TRBJ1-1	-	few
TGCGCCAGCAGCCAAGATCGACAGGGGGCTATTGAAAAACTGTTTTTT	CASSQDRQGAIEKLFF	TRBV4-1	TRBJ1-4	TRBD1	-
TGTGCCAGCAGTAGGACAGAAGCTAACTATGGCTACACCTTC	CASSRTEANYGYTF	TRBV28	TRBJ1-2	-	-
TGTGCCAGTAGTCTGTCCGGCAGGGCCGCCGGGGAGCTGTTTTTT	CASSLSGRAAGELFF	TRBV19	TRBJ2-2	-	few
TGTGCCAGCAGCCCTGGACAGGTCCACTACGAGCAGTACTTC	CASSPGQVHYEQYF	TRBV7-2	TRBJ2-7	TRBD1	few
TGTGCCAGCAGCCGGGACAGGCCAGAGACCCAGTACTTC	CASSRDRPETQYF	TRBV5-6	TRBJ2-5	TRBD1	-
TGCGCCAGCAGCTTGGAATTAGCGTCCGGGACCCAGTACTTC	CASSLELASGTQYF	TRBV5-1	TRBJ2-5	-	-
TGTGCCAGCAGCGACCGGGGAGATACGCAGTATTTT	CASSDRGDTQYF	TRBV6-6	TRBJ2-3	-	-